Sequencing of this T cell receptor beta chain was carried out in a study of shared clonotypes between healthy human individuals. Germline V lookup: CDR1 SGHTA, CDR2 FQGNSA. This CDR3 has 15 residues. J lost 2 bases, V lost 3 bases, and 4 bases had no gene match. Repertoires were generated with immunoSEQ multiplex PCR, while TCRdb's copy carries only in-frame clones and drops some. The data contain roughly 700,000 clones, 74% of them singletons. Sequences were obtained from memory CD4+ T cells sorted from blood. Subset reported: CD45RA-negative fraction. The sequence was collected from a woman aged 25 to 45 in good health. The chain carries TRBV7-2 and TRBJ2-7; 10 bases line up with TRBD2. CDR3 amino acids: CASSFGLAGAYEQYF. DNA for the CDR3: TGTGCCAGCAGCTTCGGGCTAGCGGGAGCCTACGAGCAGTACTTC.